The present entry profiles one TCR beta chain with its context. Its antigen is still unknown. The input lacks base qualities; no much larger clone sits a single base away. This sample was taken from a study of blood T cell repertoires in COVID-19 (dated by TCRdb to between 2020 and 2021). Turning to the overall study: The collaborator samples originated in the United States, Italy and Spain and spanned the acute and convalescent phases of COVID-19. The material from the prospective study consisted of cDNA or gDNA derived from T cells, B-cell-depleted T cells, or PBMCs. The dataset comprised deeply sampled blood TCRbeta repertoires from subjects exposed to, actively infected with, or recovered from COVID-19. A freely available public database, intended as a resource for researchers studying the immune response to SARS-CoV-2, is where the repertoires were released. Samples came from the ongoing ImmuneRACE study (first 160 participants) plus 1,254 subjects from 6 global collaborators. Nearly every sample came with metadata listing a de-identified subject ID, COVID-19 status, age in years and sex. Where available, HLA class I and class II types were obtained from metadata supplied by the sample provider rather than from assay-based typing. On the study overall, not on this receptor specifically: The amount of clinical and demographic metadata varied by source and participant and was provided uncurated.

Collaborating institutions collected whole blood in K2EDTA tubes following their own protocols. Collaborator samples were shipped for TCRbeta analysis as frozen whole blood, isolated PBMCs, or DNA extracted from either sample type. In the germline V gene (reference sequence), CDR1 corresponds to LGHDT and CDR2 to YNNKEL. Spanning cysteine to phenylalanine, the CDR3 consists of 15 amino acids. Here the CDR3 DNA is all that survives: 45 bases in frame from base 1. V loses 2 bases, J loses 3 bases, and the germline ends lie 11 bases apart. TCRbeta CDR3 regions were amplified from genomic DNA by means of the immunoSEQ Assay, a bias-controlled multiplex PCR. Under the source paper's analysis protocol: Within the assay, amplification of reference gene primers was used to estimate how many nucleated cells each sample contained. To quantify the absolute abundance of each unique TCRbeta CDR3 rearrangement, sequence reads were collapsed and filtered. For each sample, productive Simpson clonality was calculated as the square root of Simpson's diversity index across productive rearrangements. TCRdb carries this immuneACCESS record with in-frame sequences only. Its versions omit some clonotypes, under half of them owing to an unresolved V gene in the studies checked, with the rest unexplained. From that table come the V and J calls and clone size; the DNA was used to work out D and trimming. The sample has fewer than 200,000 clones on record, approximately 86% of them singletons. The ten most abundant clones make up 2.5% to 3% of the sample.

Rearrangement joined TRBV3-1 (or the pseudogene TRBV3-2) to TRBJ2-1; the D segment cannot be called with confidence. Sequencing used peripheral blood. The clonotype was recovered from a middle-aged man with active or convalescent COVID-19. DNA sequence: TGTGCCAGCAGCCAACCACAGAAAGTCTACAATGAGCAGTTCTTC. Its protein product is CASSQPQKVYNEQFF.